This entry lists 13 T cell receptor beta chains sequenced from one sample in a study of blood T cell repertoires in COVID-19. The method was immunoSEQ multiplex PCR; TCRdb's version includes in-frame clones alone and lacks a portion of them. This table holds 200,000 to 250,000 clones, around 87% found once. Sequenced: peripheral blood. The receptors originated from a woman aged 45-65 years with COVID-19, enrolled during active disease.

The CDR3 DNA is TGTGCCAGCAGTCCTGCGGTGGGTGAGCAGTTCTTC. It encodes CASSPAVGEQFF. This rearrangement joins TRBV6-6 to TRBJ2-1; no firm D call. Trimming took off 5 bases at V and 9 bases at J, with 11 bases between the two ends. This CDR3 region has 12 residues. The germline CDR1 and CDR2 sequences are MNHNY and SVGAGI (reference sequence).

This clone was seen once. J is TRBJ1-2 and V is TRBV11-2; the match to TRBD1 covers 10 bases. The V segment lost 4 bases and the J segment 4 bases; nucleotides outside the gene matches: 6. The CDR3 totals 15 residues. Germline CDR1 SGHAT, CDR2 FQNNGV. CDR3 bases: TGTGCCAGCAGCTCCGCTGGGACAGGGGCCTATGGCTACACCTTC. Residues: CASSSAGTGAYGYTF.

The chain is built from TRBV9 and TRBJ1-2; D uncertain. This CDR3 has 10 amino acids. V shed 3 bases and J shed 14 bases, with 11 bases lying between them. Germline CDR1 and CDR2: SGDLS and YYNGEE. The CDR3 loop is CASSGALRTF. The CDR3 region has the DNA TGTGCCAGCAGCGGGGCCCTCCGAACCTTC.

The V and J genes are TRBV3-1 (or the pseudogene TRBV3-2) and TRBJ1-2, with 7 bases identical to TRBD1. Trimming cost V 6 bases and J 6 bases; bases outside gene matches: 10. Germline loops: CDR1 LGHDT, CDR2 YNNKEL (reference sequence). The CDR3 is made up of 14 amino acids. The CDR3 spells CASRFHGQVDGYTF. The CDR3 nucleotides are TGTGCCAGCAGATTCCATGGACAGGTGGATGGCTACACCTTC.

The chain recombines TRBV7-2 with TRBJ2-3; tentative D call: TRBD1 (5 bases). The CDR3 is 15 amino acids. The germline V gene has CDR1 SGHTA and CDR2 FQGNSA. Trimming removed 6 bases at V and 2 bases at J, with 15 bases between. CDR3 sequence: CASSLSTAHTDTQYF. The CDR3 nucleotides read TGTGCCAGCAGTCTATCGACAGCACACACAGATACGCAGTATTTT.

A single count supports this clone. CDR3: CASSTGTGTDTQYF. Written as DNA, the CDR3 is TGTGCCAGCAGTACCGGGACAGGCACAGATACGCAGTATTTT. The chain employs TRBV5-6 and TRBJ2-3; TRBD1 matches 7 bases. Per germline, CDR1 SGHDT and CDR2 YYEEEE. This CDR3 is 14 amino acids long. J was trimmed by 1 base and V by 5 bases; bases with no gene match: 4.

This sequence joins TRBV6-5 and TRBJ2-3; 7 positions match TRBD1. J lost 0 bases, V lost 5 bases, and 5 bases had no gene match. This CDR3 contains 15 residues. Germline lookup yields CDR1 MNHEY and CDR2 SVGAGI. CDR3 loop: CASSLRQGSTDTQYF. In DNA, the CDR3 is TGTGCCAGCAGTCTCCGACAGGGCAGCACAGATACGCAGTATTTT.

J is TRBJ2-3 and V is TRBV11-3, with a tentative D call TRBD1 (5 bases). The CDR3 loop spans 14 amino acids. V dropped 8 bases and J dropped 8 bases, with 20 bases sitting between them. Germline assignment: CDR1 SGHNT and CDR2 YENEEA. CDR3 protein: CASSWGSLGVTQYF. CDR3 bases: TGTGCCAGCTCTTGGGGCAGCCTAGGCGTTACGCAGTATTTT.

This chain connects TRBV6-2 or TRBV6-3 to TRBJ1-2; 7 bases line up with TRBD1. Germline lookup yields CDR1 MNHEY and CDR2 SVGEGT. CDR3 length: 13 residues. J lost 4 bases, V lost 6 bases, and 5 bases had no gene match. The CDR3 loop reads CASSRGQAYGYTF. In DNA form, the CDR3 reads TGTGCCAGCAGCCGCGGACAGGCCTATGGCTACACCTTC.

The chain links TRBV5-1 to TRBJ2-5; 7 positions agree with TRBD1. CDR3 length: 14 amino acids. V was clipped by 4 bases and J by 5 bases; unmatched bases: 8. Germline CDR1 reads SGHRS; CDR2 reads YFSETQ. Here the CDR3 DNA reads TGCGCCAGCAGCCACTACAGGGGTGGTGAGACCCAGTACTTC. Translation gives CASSHYRGGETQYF.

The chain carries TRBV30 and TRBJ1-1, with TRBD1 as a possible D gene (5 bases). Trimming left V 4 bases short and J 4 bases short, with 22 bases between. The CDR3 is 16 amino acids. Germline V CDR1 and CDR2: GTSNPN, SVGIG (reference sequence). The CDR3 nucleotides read TGTGCCTGGAAGCAACTGGGACTCGCCTCTGGCACTGAAGCTTTCTTT. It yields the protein CAWKQLGLASGTEAFF. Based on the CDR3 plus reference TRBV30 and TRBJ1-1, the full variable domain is SQTIHQWPATLVQPVGSPLSLECTVEGTSNPNLYWYRQAAGRGLQLLFYSVGIGQISSEVPQNLSASRPQDRQFILSSKKLLLSDSGFYLCAWKQLGLASGTEAFFGQGTRLTVV.

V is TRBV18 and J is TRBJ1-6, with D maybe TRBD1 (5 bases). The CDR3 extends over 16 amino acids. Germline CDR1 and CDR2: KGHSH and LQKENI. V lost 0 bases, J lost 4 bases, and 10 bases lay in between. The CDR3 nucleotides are TGTGCCAGCTCACCACCTCGACGGGGGTATAATTCACCCCTCCACTTT. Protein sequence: CASSPPRRGYNSPLHF.

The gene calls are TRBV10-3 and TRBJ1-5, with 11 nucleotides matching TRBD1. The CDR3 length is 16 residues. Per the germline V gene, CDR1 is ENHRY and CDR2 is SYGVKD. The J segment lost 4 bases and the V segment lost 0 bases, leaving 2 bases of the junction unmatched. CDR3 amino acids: CAISESRDRGNQPQHF. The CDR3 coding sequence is TGTGCCATCAGTGAGTCGAGGGACAGGGGGAATCAGCCCCAGCATTTT.